This TCR beta chain was captured by sequencing in a study of neurological immune-mediated disorders (dated by TCRdb to the late 2010s). The study in broad terms: Among the 34 multiple sclerosis patients, roughly 31 had relapsing-remitting MS and 3 had secondary progressive MS. The cohort was made up of approximately 69 subjects, consisting of about 15 HAM/TSP patients, around 35 multiple sclerosis patients and about 20 healthy controls. Using UMI-based sequencing, the study compared peripheral blood TCR-beta repertoires from patients with HTLV-I-associated myelopathy (HAM/TSP), patients with multiple sclerosis, and healthy controls. The roughly 100 TCR-beta libraries covered PBMC samples along with longitudinal samples, technical triplicates, and paired sorted CD4+ and CD8+ T-cell subsets. What the work shows at the level of the full study, not this receptor alone: In a phylogenetic analysis, the repertoires of 18 out of 34 MS patients fell into a single cluster of related CDR3 sequences, pointing to a possible signature at the repertoire level. Across subjects, expanded clones never shared an identical CDR3 amino acid sequence, which suggests that the TCR-beta repertoires in every group were private. The MS cluster was not associated with any clinical or MRI features, and the authors stated that larger cohorts are needed. TCR clonal expansion was highest in HAM/TSP patients and lowest in MS patients, with MS patients falling below even healthy controls.

To synthesize cDNA, template-switch 5'RACE was performed with a primer carrying a 10-nucleotide random unique molecular identifier so that each TCR transcript was tagged. Over 180 million TCR-beta sequences, covering 15-18 subjects, were produced in each sequencing run. The RNeasy kit was used to extract total RNA. Using the KAPA Real-time Library Amplification kit, TCR-beta VDJ regions were amplified with primers for the TCR constant region and the 5'RACE anchor. A first PCR added sample indexes and Illumina adaptors, and a second PCR then raised library yield. After Ampure bead purification, the roughly 650 bp TCR product was size-selected on a 2% E-gel SizeSelection system. Before pooling, libraries had their quality checked on a Bioanalyzer, their concentration measured with Qubit, and their quantity determined with the Kapa Library Quantification kit. An Illumina HiSeq 2500 was used to sequence the libraries paired-end at 2 x 150 bp. To increase sequence diversity, roughly 24-32% phiX was spiked into each library pool. The authors' analysis ran thus. The quality-filtered reads were processed with the UMI-based MiGEC pipeline, whose error correction step removed more than 80% of the raw TCR sequences. VDJ genes were aligned to IMGT germline references, and clonotypes were defined by unique CDR3 amino acid sequence plus V-J genes. VDJtools evaluated clonal expansion, Shannon diversity and CDR3 relatedness (CalcPairwiseDistances, ClusterSamples); CLCbio workbench built phylogenetic trees. A clone was classed as expanded if it had 8 or more unique UMIs, a cutoff based on coefficient-of-variation modelling across technical triplicates. TCRdb ran its own pipeline on the public reads, namely fastp trimming at Q25 and MiXCR clone calling, and kept in-frame beta chains. Identical CDR3 protein sequences are pooled into one entry, listed with their most common genes and DNA. TCRdb, not the authors, supplied the V and J calls. Recorded for this sample are about 82,000 distinct CDR3 sequences; 2% to 3% of them occurred a single time. In total, the top ten clones hold roughly 1.1% of the sample.

Spanning cysteine to phenylalanine, the CDR3 consists of 14 amino acids. The kept DNA is CDR3 alone, 42 bases in frame from the first base. Taken from the germline V gene, the CDR1 and CDR2 loops are SGHAT and FQNNGV. A distance of 11 bases separates the germline ends of V and J, which lose 3 bases and 4 bases respectively. This clonotype was detected ten times or more. Its target antigen remains unknown. There are no base qualities to consult, and no much larger clone falls within one base. For the unsorted PBMC libraries, 2 million PBMCs were stored in RNAlater at -80 degrees C until RNA extraction and were used to generate the libraries. Multiple sclerosis patients were enrolled in a US clinical protocol evaluating disease progression by magnetic resonance imaging. Peripheral blood underwent Ficoll-Hypaque density gradient centrifugation to isolate PBMCs, which were then cryopreserved in liquid nitrogen.

This clonotype originated in a woman in her 30s with multiple sclerosis. The chain is assembled from TRBV11-2 and TRBJ2-3, and possibly TRBD2, on 6 matching bases. Sample: PBMCs. Read as DNA, the sequence is TGTGCCAGCAGCTTTGGACTAATTTCAGATACGCAGTATTTT. Translated, it gives CASSFGLISDTQYF.